A single sample is the source of the 13 T cell receptor beta chains below, sequenced in a study of T-cell reconstitution after alpha-beta-depleted transplantation in children. It was with unique molecular identifiers that the TCRbeta library was prepared. MiXCR, run by TCRdb on the PCR reads, gives a single entry per CDR3 protein. The table records about 600,000 distinct CDR3 sequences, 13% of them present only once. The material sequenced was PBMCs, mostly from graft donor cells, taken 360 days after TCRalphabeta/CD19-depleted stem cell transplant. These receptors all stem from a male patient aged 10-17 years who had a stem cell transplant for acute myeloid leukemia, so the T cells may come from the graft donor.

This clonotype was counted at least ten times. The V gene is TRBV3-1, the J gene TRBJ2-3; 8 bases fit TRBD2. Germline assignment: CDR1 LGHDT and CDR2 YNNKEL (reference sequence). After removal of 3 bases from V and 2 bases from J, the junction contained 4 bases not matched to a gene. The CDR3 runs to 15 residues. The CDR3 bases are TGTGCCAGCAGCCAGGAACTAGCGGACACAGATACGCAGTATTTT. Translated: CASSQELADTDTQYF.

A few counts support this clonotype. V and J are TRBV6-5 and TRBJ2-6; unclear D gene. The V end lost 2 bases, the J end lost 4 bases, and 15 bases lay between the germline ends. Germline CDR1 MNHEY, CDR2 SVGAGI. The CDR3 spans 17 residues. The CDR3 reads CASSYHRAATGANVLTF. The CDR3 coding sequence is TGTGCCAGCAGTTACCATCGGGCTGCCACCGGGGCCAACGTCCTGACTTTC.

This clonotype was seen more than once but under ten times. CDR3 protein: CASRETGLAGSTDTQYF. The CDR3 DNA reads as TGTGCCAGCAGGGAAACGGGACTAGCGGGTTCCACAGATACGCAGTATTTT. The chain carries TRBV28 and TRBJ2-3; 12 bases are a match to TRBD2. V was clipped by 6 bases and J by 2 bases; unmatched bases: 9. The CDR3 consists of 17 residues. From germline, CDR1 is MDHEN and CDR2 SYDVKM.

The CDR3 nucleotides are TGCAGCGCCGGGACTAGCGGGAGGGCCAAACCCTACGAGCAGTACTTC. This translates into CSAGTSGRAKPYEQYF. This chain uses TRBV29-1 with TRBJ2-7; 16 positions match TRBD2. This CDR3 contains 16 residues. CDR1 SQVTM and CDR2 ANQGSEA come from the germline V gene. V lost 7 bases and J lost 2; bases outside the gene matches: 8.

V usage is TRBV10-3 and J usage is TRBJ2-1; D is unclear. Germline assignment: CDR1 ENHRY and CDR2 SYGVKD. The CDR3 sequence is 13 residues long. Trimming took off 6 bases at V and 1 base at J, with 7 bases between the two ends. DNA of the CDR3: TGTGCCATCAGACAGCAGTCCTACAATGAGCAGTTCTTC. Translation: CAIRQQSYNEQFF.

This clonotype was counted a few times. The chain uses TRBV20-1 and TRBJ2-1, with 7 bases matching TRBD1. V shed 6 bases, J shed 4 bases, and the junction held 12 bases outside the gene matches. CDR1 is DFQATT and CDR2 is SNEGSKA in the germline V gene (reference sequence). This CDR3 is 15 amino acids long. DNA for the CDR3: TGCAGTGCAGCTACGGACAGGCCGACTTACAATGAGCAGTTCTTC. Residues: CSAATDRPTYNEQFF.

This clonotype has more than one count but fewer than ten. This sequence joins TRBV2 and TRBJ2-3; D possibly corresponds to TRBD2 (6 bases). V was cut by 10 bases and J by 0 bases, with 20 bases left in between. The CDR3 has 16 amino acids. The V gene's germline CDR1 is SNHLY and CDR2 FYNNEI. The CDR3 reads CATSGTYTDSTDTQYF. In DNA form, the CDR3 reads TGTGCCACGTCCGGGACTTATACCGATAGCACAGATACGCAGTATTTT.

This clonotype was seen a handful of times. This chain uses TRBV5-1 with TRBJ2-1, with 9 bases aligning to TRBD1. Germline lookup yields CDR1 SGHRS and CDR2 YFSETQ. The J segment lost 4 bases and the V segment lost 2 bases, leaving 10 bases of the junction unmatched. The CDR3 runs 17 residues. The DNA for the CDR3 is TGCGCCAGCAGCTTTGGGACAGGGTCAGGAGATTACAATGAGCAGTTCTTC. Protein: CASSFGTGSGDYNEQFF.

This clonotype has ten or more counts. The chain uses TRBV10-3 and TRBJ2-7; the D gene is possibly TRBD1 (6 bases). The V gene's germline CDR1 is ENHRY and CDR2 SYGVKD. V was clipped by 6 bases and J by 0 bases, with 15 bases between them. This CDR3 is 15 amino acids long. The CDR3 protein is CAIRTRQESSYEQYF. The CDR3 bases are TGTGCCATCAGGACCCGACAGGAGAGCTCCTACGAGCAGTACTTC.

The chain links TRBV6-2 or TRBV6-3 to TRBJ1-5; no definite D call. The V end lost 5 bases, the J end lost 10 bases, and 9 bases lay between the germline ends. Germline loops: CDR1 MNHEY, CDR2 SVGEGT. CDR3 length equals 11 residues. The CDR3, as DNA: TGTGCCAGCAGTCCCGGAGGCCCCCAGCATTTT. Encoded protein: CASSPGGPQHF.

The CDR3 protein is CASSYSMRHGHTEAFF. The CDR3 region has the DNA TGTGCCAGCAGTTACTCGATGCGACACGGGCACACTGAAGCTTTCTTT. This chain joins TRBV6-5 and TRBJ1-1; D gene uncertain. V was trimmed by 0 bases and J by 3 bases, leaving 14 bases between them. The CDR3 runs 16 residues. The V gene's germline CDR1 is MNHEY and CDR2 SVGAGI.

The chain combines TRBV20-1 with TRBJ2-2; 7 bases are shared with TRBD2. The V segment lost 0 bases and the J segment 3 bases; nucleotides outside the gene matches: 1. The germline V gene encodes CDR1 DFQATT and CDR2 SNEGSKA (reference sequence). CDR3 length: 14 residues. As DNA, the CDR3 is TGCAGTGCTAGAGACGGGGGGTACACCGGGGAGCTGTTTTTT. Translation gives CSARDGGYTGELFF.

This clonotype was seen more than once but under ten times. CDR3: CASSLWGRAYNSPLHF. The CDR3 DNA follows: TGTGCCAGCAGTTTATGGGGTAGAGCCTATAATTCACCCCTCCACTTT. V is TRBV28 and J is TRBJ1-6; D is unclear. Trimming cost V 0 bases and J 2 bases, with 8 bases left between them. CDR1 is MDHEN, CDR2 SYDVKM, per germline. There are 16 residues in the CDR3.